This T cell receptor beta chain was captured by sequencing in a study of identical twins. Comment on this clonotype: Its antigen is unidentified.

A universal primer site came from template switching; cDNA carried unique molecular identifiers. TCRdb re-called the 5' RACE reads with MiXCR, one entry per CDR3 protein. The repertoire holds roughly 470,000 distinct CDR3 sequences, with approximately 14% as singletons. Donors uniformly comprised healthy Caucasians. Germline V lookup: CDR1 LNHNV, CDR2 YYDKDF (reference sequence). Between the trimmed V and J ends, which lost 5 bases and 6 bases, there was a span of 9 bases. The length of the CDR3 is 12 residues. Study conclusions and caveats: Conclusions were based on cross-sectional statistical analysis, without following the same donors. Clonotypes of the beta chain that were abundant in cord blood carried fewer insertions (memory repertoires showed none).

These data also formed part of another study, on yellow fever vaccine responses in identical twins.

This receptor was obtained from a woman younger than 35 in good health. The chain employs TRBV15 and TRBJ2-3; possibly TRBD1 for D (6 bases). Sample: CD4+ T cells sorted from blood. DNA for the CDR3: TGTGCCACCAGCGGTCAGGGGGATACGCAGTATTTT. It is translated as CATSGQGDTQYF.